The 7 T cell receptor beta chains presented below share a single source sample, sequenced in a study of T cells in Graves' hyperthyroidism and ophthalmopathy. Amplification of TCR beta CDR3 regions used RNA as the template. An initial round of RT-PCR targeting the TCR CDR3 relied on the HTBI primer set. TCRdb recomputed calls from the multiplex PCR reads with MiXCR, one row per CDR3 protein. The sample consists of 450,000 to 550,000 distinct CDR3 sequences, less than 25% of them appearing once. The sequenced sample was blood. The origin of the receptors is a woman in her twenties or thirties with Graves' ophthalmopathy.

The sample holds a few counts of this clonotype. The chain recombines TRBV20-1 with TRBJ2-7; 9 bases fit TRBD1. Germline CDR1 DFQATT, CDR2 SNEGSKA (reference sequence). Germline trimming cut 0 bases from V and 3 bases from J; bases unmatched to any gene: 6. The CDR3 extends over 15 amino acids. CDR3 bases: TGCAGTGCTAGAGACACAACAGGGGGCGGCTACGAGCAGTACTTC. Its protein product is CSARDTTGGGYEQYF.

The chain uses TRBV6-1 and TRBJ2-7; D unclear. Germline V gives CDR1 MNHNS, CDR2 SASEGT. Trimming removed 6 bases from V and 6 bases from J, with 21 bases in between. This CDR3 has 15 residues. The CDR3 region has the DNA TGTGCCAGCAGCGCCGATCCGAGTAGCTCGAGCGAGCAGTACTTC. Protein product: CASSADPSSSSEQYF.

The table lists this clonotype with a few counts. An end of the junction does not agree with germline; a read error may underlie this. CDR3 sequence: CASSSGIGVYDQYF. Here the CDR3 DNA reads TGTGCCAGCAGTTCCGGGATAGGGGTCTACGATCAGTACTTC. The J gene is TRBJ2-7, the V gene TRBV27; D may correspond to TRBD1 or TRBD2 (5 bases each). The CDR3 contains 14 residues. Germline CDR1 and CDR2: MNHEY and SMNVEV (reference sequence).

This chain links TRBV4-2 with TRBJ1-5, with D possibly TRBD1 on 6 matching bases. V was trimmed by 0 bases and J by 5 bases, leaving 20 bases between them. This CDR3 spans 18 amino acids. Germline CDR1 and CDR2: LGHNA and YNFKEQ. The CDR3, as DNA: TGTGCCAGCAGCCAAGATTCCCATCCGGACAGCACCGATCAGCCCCAGCATTTT. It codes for CASSQDSHPDSTDQPQHF.

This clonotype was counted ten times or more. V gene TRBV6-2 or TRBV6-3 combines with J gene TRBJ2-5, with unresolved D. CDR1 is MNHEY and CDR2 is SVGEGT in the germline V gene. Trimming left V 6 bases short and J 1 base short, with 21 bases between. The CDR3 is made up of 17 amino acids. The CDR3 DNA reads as TGTGCCAGCAGCCAAAATCCCAGACACTTGGGCCAAGAGACCCAGTACTTC. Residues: CASSQNPRHLGQETQYF.

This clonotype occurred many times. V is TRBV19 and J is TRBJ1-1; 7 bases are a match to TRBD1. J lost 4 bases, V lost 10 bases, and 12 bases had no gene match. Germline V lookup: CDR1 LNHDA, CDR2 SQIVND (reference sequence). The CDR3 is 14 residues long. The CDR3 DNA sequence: TGTGCCACAAGCCTCGTCACAGGGGTCACTGAAGCTTTCTTT. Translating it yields CATSLVTGVTEAFF.

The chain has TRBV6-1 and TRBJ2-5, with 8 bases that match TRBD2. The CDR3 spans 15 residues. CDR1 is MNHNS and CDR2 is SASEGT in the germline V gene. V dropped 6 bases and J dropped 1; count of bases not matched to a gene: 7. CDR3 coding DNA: TGTGCCAGCAGCCTAAACCGGGGGGGCCAAGAGACCCAGTACTTC. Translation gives CASSLNRGGQETQYF.